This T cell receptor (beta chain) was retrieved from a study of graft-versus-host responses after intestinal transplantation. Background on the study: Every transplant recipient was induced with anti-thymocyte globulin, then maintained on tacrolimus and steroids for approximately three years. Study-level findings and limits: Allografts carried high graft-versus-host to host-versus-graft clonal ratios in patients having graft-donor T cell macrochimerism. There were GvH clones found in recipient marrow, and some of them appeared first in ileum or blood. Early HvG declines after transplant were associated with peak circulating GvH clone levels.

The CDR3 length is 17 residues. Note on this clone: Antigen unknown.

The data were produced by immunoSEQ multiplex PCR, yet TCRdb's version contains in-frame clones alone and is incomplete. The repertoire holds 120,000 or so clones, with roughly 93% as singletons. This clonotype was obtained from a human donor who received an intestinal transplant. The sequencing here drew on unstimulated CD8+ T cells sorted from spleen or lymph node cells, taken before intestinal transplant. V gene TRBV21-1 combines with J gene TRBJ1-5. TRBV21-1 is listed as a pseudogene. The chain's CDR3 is CASSKEVDLRGNQPQHF. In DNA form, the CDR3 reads TGTGCCAGCAGCAAAGAAGTGGACTTGAGGGGCAATCAGCCCCAGCATTTT.